This T cell receptor beta chain was identified in a study of response to subunit inactivated influenza vaccine. General study results and limits: Each seasonal influenza vaccination recruits few new T cells, the authors suggested.

Notes on this clonotype: Its antigen is not identified.

V was pared by 7 bases and J by 2 bases, with 5 bases of the junction left unmatched. CDR1 and CDR2 from the germline V gene are LNHDA and SQIVND (reference sequence). The CDR3 runs to 15 residues. TCRdb analysed the RT-PCR reads with MiXCR anew, one entry per CDR3 protein. Of just under 250,000 distinct CDR3 sequences in the sample, roughly an eighth are singletons; the top ten hold about 7.8%. V usage is TRBV19 and J usage is TRBJ2-3, with TRBD2 matching 11 bases. The sequencing used non-naive T cells sorted from PBMCs, collected approximately 15 days before vaccination. The sequence was obtained from a man aged 45-60 years who received an inactivated influenza vaccine. CDR3 sequence (DNA): TGTGCCAGTACCACTAGCGGGGGCCACACAGATACGCAGTATTTT. Its protein product is CASTTSGGHTDTQYF. The variable domain in full, completed from reference TRBV19 and TRBJ2-3, reads DGGITQSPKYLFRKEGQNVTLSCEQNLNHDAMYWYRQDPGQGLRLIYYSQIVNDFQKGDIAEGYSVSREKKESFPLTVTSAQKNPTAFYLCASTTSGGHTDTQYFGPGTRLTVL.